These T cell receptor beta chains were read from a single sample in a study of cytomegalovirus exposure and HLA in healthy donors. This table comes from immunoSEQ multiplex PCR, and its TCRdb copy is limited to in-frame clones, with some not included. This repertoire includes tens of thousands of clones. The sequencing sample was made of PBMCs. Source of these receptors: a woman aged 55-75 years in good health and CMV-seropositive. Each CDR3 is given with its conserved first and last residue. A D gene is named only where the DNA matches it firmly.

CDR3 protein | CDR3 DNA | V gene | D gene | J gene
CASSLQGYANTEAFF | TGTGCCAGCAGCTTACAGGGCTATGCGAACACTGAAGCTTTCTTT | TRBV7-9 | . | TRBJ1-1
CASSIGGPYGYTF | TGTGCCAGTAGTATCGGGGGGCCCTATGGCTACACCTTC | TRBV19 | . | TRBJ1-2
CASSYPEGTEAFF | TGTGCCAGCAGTTACCCGGAGGGGACTGAAGCTTTCTTT | TRBV6-6 | . | TRBJ1-1
CASSLATGLNTGELFF | TGTGCCAGCAGCTTAGCGACTGGCCTGAACACCGGGGAGCTGTTTTTT | TRBV7-2 | . | TRBJ2-2
CASRLSTGTDTQYF | TGCGCCAGCAGGCTATCGACAGGGACAGATACGCAGTATTTT | TRBV5-1 | TRBD1 | TRBJ2-3
CASSQDPVGGYGYTF | TGTGCCAGCAGCCAAGATCCTGTGGGAGGCTATGGCTACACCTTC | TRBV4-2 | . | TRBJ1-2
CASRFSSGTAGGPQHF | TGTGCCAGCAGGTTCAGTTCCGGGACAGCCGGCGGGCCCCAGCATTTT | TRBV7-2 | TRBD1 | TRBJ1-5
CASMEGVNSPLHF | TGTGCCAGTATGGAAGGGGTTAATTCACCCCTACACTTT | TRBV19 | . | TRBJ1-6
CASSERGSGNEKLFF | TGTGCCAGCAGTGAAAGGGGGAGCGGTAATGAAAAACTGTTTTTT | TRBV6-1 | . | TRBJ1-4
CASSLVGAGIEQYF | TGTGCCAGCAGCTTAGTAGGGGCTGGGATCGAGCAGTACTTC | TRBV7-8 | . | TRBJ2-7
CASKDRGNSPLHF | TGTGCCAGCAAAGACAGGGGGAATTCACCCCTCCACTTT | TRBV28 | TRBD1 | TRBJ1-6
CASSLGGPAGELFF | TGTGCTAGCAGCTTGGGCGGGCCCGCCGGGGAGCTGTTTTTT | TRBV7-7 | . | TRBJ2-2
CAIHSGGLYEQYF | TGTGCCATCCATAGCGGGGGGCTCTACGAGCAGTACTTC | TRBV10-3 | TRBD2 | TRBJ2-7
CASRDQGKDTEAFF | TGTGCCAGCAGGGATCAGGGGAAAGATACTGAAGCTTTCTTT | TRBV25-1 | . | TRBJ1-1
CASSGGQRTFGETQYF | TGTGCCAGCAGCGGCGGGCAACGGACCTTCGGGGAGACCCAGTACTTC | TRBV5-8 | . | TRBJ2-5
CASSFMDRGAHEQYF | TGTGCCAGCAGCTTCATGGACAGGGGGGCCCACGAGCAGTACTTC | TRBV7-8 | TRBD1 | TRBJ2-7
CASATGDISYNSPLHF | TGCGCCAGCGCGACAGGGGACATCTCCTATAATTCACCCCTCCACTTT | TRBV5-1 | TRBD1 | TRBJ1-6
CASSGGLAGAPRPHEQYF | TGCGCCAGCAGCGGGGGACTAGCGGGGGCCCCGCGGCCCCACGAGCAGTACTTC | TRBV5-1 | TRBD2 | TRBJ2-7
CSASIETQYF | TGCAGTGCTAGTATAGAGACCCAGTACTTC | TRBV20-1 | . | TRBJ2-5
CASSLGTGTEYEQYF | TGTGCCAGCAGCTTGGGAACCGGGACAGAATACGAGCAGTACTTC | TRBV5-6 | TRBD1 | TRBJ2-7
CASRRGRDEQYF | TGTGCCAGCCGAAGAGGGAGGGACGAGCAGTACTTC | TRBV18 | TRBD2 | TRBJ2-7
CASSQGARSETQYF | TGTGCCAGCAGCCAAGGGGCACGGTCCGAGACCCAGTACTTC | TRBV14 | . | TRBJ2-5
CASSPAGRRTGGEDYGYTF | TGTGCCAGCTCACCAGCAGGGAGGCGCACAGGGGGAGAAGACTATGGCTACACCTTC | TRBV18 | TRBD1 | TRBJ1-2
CASSFGPAGDTQYF | TGCGCCAGCAGCTTCGGGCCAGCGGGGGATACGCAGTATTTT | TRBV5-1 | TRBD2 | TRBJ2-3
CASSLDRGSNSPLHF | TGTGCCAGCAGTCTGGACAGGGGAAGTAATTCACCCCTCCACTTT | TRBV28 | TRBD1 | TRBJ1-6
CASSQVRGTGVHGYTF | TGCGCCAGCAGCCAAGTCCGGGGAACAGGGGTTCATGGCTACACCTTC | TRBV4-1 | TRBD1 | TRBJ1-2
CASSPTGGTNEKLFF | TGTGCCAGCTCACCGACGGGGGGGACTAATGAAAAACTGTTTTTT | TRBV18 | . | TRBJ1-4
CASSSNGQGSYEQYF | TGTGCCAGCAGCTCGAACGGACAGGGCTCCTACGAGCAGTACTTC | TRBV28 | TRBD1 | TRBJ2-7